This T cell receptor (beta chain) emerged from a study of T cell repertoires in cytomegalovirus infection. For the study at large: Matching HLA type and CMV infection were both indicated by public TCR beta signatures. Findings and caveats of the study: HLA-C-restricted TCR beta clonotypes specific for CMV led the ex vivo response.

MiXCR, run by TCRdb on the reads, gives a single entry per CDR3 protein. Of approximately 990,000 distinct CDR3 sequences listed, approximately 31% are singletons. This clonotype was counted many times. Its antigen is as yet unknown. This TCR was sampled from a human donor in good health (CMV status not recorded). Some clones in this sample may be carry-over from other donors' samples. The material was cultured CD8+ T cells from PBMCs, obtained from culture after CMV antigen stimulation.

The chain's CDR3 is CASSYSKGGSFLFLQPQHF. CDR3 nucleotide sequence: TGTGCCAGCAGTTACTCGAAAGGGGGCTCGTTTCTCTTTCTTCAGCCCCAGCATTTT. V usage is TRBV6-6 and J usage is TRBJ1-5, with 7 bases lining up with TRBD1. The CDR3 contains 19 residues. V shed 0 bases, J shed 6 bases, and the junction held 17 bases outside the gene matches. The germline V gene encodes CDR1 MNHNY and CDR2 SVGAGI (reference sequence).